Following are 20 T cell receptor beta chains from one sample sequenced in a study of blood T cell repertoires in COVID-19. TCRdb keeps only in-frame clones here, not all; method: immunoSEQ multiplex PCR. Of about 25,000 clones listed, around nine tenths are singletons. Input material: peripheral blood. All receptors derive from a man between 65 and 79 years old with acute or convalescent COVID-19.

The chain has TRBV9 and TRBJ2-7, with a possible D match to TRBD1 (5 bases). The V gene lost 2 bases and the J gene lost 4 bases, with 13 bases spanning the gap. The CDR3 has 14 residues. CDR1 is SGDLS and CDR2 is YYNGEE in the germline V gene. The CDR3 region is CASSVGQGAYEQYF. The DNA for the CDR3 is TGTGCCAGCAGCGTCGGGCAGGGTGCGTACGAGCAGTACTTC.

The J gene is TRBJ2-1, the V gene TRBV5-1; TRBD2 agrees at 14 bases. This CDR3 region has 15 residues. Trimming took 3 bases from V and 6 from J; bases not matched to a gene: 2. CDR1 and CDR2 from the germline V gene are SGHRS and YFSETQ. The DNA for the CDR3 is TGCGCCAGCAGCTCGGGACTAGCGGGAGTCAATGAGCAGTTCTTC. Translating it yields CASSSGLAGVNEQFF.

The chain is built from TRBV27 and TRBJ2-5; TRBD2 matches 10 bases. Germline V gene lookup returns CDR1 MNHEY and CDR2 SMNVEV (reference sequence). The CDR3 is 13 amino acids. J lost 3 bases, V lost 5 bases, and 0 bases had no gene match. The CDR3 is CASSGLAEETQYF. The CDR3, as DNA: TGTGCCAGCAGTGGACTAGCGGAAGAGACCCAGTACTTC.

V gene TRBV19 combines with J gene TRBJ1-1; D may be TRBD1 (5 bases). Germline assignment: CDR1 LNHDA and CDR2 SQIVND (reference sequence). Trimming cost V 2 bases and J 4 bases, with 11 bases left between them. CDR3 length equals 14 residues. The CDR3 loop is CASSILTGGTEAFF. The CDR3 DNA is TGTGCCAGTAGTATACTGACGGGGGGCACTGAAGCTTTCTTT.

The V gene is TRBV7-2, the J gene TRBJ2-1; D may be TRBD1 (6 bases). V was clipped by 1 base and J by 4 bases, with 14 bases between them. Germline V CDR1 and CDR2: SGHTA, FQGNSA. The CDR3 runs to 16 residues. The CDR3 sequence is CASSLVATGKYNEQFF. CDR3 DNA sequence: TGTGCCAGCAGCTTAGTAGCGACAGGAAAGTACAATGAGCAGTTCTTC.

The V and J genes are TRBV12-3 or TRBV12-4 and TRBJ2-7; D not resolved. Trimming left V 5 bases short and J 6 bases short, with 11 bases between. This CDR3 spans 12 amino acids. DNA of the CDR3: TGTGCCAGCAGTCCTAAGCTATCCGAGCAGTACTTC. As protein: CASSPKLSEQYF.

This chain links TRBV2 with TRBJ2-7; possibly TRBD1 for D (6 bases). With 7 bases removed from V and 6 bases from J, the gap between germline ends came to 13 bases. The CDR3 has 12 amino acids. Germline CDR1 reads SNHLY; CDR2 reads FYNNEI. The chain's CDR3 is CASTPGAAEQYF. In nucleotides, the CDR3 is TGTGCCAGCACGCCAGGGGCGGCCGAGCAGTACTTC.

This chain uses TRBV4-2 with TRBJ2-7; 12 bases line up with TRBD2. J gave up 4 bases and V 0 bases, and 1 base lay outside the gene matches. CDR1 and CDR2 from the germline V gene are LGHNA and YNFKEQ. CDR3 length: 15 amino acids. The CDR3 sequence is CASSQDLAGGYEQYF. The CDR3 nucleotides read TGTGCCAGCAGCCAAGATCTAGCGGGAGGGTACGAGCAGTACTTC.

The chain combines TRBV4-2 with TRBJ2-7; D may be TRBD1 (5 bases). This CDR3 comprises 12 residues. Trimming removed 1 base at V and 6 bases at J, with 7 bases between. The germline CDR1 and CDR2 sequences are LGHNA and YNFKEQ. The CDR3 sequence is CASSQGGGEQYF. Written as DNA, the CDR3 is TGTGCCAGCAGCCAAGGGGGCGGCGAGCAGTACTTC.

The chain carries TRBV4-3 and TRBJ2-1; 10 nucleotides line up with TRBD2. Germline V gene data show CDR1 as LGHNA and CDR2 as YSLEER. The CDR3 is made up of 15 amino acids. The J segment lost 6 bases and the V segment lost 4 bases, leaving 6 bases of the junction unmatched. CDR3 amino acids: CASSRQAGGPNEQFF. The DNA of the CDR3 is TGCGCCAGCAGCCGACAAGCGGGAGGGCCCAATGAGCAGTTCTTC.

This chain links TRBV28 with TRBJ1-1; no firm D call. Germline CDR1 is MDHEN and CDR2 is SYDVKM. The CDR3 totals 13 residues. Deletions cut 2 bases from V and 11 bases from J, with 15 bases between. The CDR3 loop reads CASSLNSGIGAFF. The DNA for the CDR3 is TGTGCCAGCAGTTTAAATTCGGGTATCGGGGCTTTCTTT. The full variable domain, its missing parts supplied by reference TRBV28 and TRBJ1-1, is DVKVTQSSRYLVKRTGEKVFLECVQDMDHENMFWYRQDPGLGLRLIYFSYDVKMKEKGDIPEGYSVSREKKERFSLILESASTNQTSMYLCASSLNSGIGAFFGQGTRLTVV.

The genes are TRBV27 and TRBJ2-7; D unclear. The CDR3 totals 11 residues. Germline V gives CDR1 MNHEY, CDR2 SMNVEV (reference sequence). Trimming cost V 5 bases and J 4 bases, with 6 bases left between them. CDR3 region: CASSLPYEQYF. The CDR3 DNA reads TGTGCCAGCAGTCTCCCGTACGAGCAGTACTTC.

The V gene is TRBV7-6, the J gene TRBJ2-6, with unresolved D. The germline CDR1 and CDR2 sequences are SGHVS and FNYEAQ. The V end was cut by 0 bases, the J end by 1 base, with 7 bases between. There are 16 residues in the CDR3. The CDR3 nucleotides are TGTGCCAGCAGCTTAGCGGGCGCATCTGGGGCCAACGTCCTGACTTTC. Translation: CASSLAGASGANVLTF. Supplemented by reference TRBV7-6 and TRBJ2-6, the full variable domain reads GAGVSQSPRYKVTKRGQDVALRCDPISGHVSLYWYRQALGQGPEFLTYFNYEAQQDKSGLPNDRFSAERPEGSISTLTIQRTEQRDSAMYRCASSLAGASGANVLTFGAGSRLTVL.

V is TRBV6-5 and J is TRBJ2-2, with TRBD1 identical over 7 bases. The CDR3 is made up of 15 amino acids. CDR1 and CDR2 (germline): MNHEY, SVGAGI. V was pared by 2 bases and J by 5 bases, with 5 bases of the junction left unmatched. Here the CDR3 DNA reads TGTGCCAGCAGTTACCAGAGACAGGGAACCGGGGAGCTGTTTTTT. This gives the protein CASSYQRQGTGELFF.

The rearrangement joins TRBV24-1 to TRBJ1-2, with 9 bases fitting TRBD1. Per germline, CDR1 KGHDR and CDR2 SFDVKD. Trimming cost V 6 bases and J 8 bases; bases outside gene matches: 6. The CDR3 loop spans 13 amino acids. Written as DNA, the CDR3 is TGTGCCACCAGTCGGACAGGGGCTCAGGGCTACACCTTC. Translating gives CATSRTGAQGYTF.

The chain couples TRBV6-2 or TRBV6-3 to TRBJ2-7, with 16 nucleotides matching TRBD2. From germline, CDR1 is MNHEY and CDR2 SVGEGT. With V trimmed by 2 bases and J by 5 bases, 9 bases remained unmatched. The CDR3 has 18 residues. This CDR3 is CASSYVPGLAGGRDEQYF. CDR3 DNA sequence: TGTGCCAGCAGTTACGTCCCGGGACTAGCGGGAGGGAGGGACGAGCAGTACTTC.

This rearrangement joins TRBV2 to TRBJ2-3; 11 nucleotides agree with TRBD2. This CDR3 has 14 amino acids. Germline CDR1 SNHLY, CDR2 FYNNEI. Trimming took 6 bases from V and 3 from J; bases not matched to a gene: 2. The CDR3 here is CASSLAGGTDTQYF. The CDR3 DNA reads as TGTGCCAGCAGCCTAGCGGGAGGAACAGATACGCAGTATTTT.

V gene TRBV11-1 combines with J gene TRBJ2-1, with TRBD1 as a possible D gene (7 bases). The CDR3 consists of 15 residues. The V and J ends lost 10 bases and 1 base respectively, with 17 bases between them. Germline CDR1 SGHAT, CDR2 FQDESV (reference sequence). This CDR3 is CATQEGQMSYNEQFF. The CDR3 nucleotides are TGTGCCACCCAGGAGGGACAGATGTCCTACAATGAGCAGTTCTTC. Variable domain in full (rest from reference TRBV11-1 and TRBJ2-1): EAEVAQSPRYKITEKSQAVAFWCDPISGHATLYWYRQILGQGPELLVQFQDESVVDDSQLPKDRFSAERLKGVDSTLKIQPAELGDSAMYLCATQEGQMSYNEQFFGPGTRLTVL.

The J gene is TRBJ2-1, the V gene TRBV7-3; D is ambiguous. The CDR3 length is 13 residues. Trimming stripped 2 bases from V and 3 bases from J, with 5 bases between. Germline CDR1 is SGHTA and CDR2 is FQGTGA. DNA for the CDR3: TGTGCCAGCAGCTTAGAACACTACAATGAGCAGTTCTTC. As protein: CASSLEHYNEQFF.

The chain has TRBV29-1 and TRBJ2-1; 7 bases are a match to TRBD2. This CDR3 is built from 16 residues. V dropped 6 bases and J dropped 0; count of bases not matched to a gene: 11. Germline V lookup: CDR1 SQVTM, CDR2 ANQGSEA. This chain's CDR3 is CSVPGASGSSYNEQFF. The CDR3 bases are TGCAGCGTCCCCGGGGCTAGCGGAAGCTCCTACAATGAGCAGTTCTTC.